This note documents a single T cell receptor (beta chain) sequence. Its antigen is still unknown. This record comes from a study of T cell responses to AZD1222 COVID-19 vaccine. The study's findings and limits: Donors were mostly white British, more females; clonal diversity possibly underestimated.

The method was immunoSEQ multiplex PCR; TCRdb's version includes in-frame clones alone and lacks a portion of them. The sample has some 170,000 clones, about 92% seen once. Germline V lookup: CDR1 SGHVS, CDR2 FQNEAQ. The CDR3 extends over 11 amino acids. Trimming stripped 5 bases from V and 7 bases from J, with 9 bases between. The J gene is TRBJ2-7, the V gene TRBV7-8; D unresolved. The sample in question was peripheral blood, obtained on day 0 of AZD1222 vaccination. The source is an adult in good health. The CDR3 DNA reads as TGTGCCAGCAGCCAAGGGTGGGAGCAGTACTTC. Its translation is CASSQGWEQYF.